This T cell receptor beta chain came from a study of shared clonotypes between healthy human individuals. CD45RO-negative CD8 cells positively selected for CCR7 made up the naive population, which excluded terminally differentiated effector memory CD45RA+ cells. CDR1 and CDR2 from the germline V gene are MDHEN and SYDVKM. The CDR3 sequence is 19 residues long. Between the trimmed V and J ends, which lost 2 bases and 5 bases, there was a span of 25 bases. The protocol was immunoSEQ multiplex PCR, while the TCRdb copy is restricted to in-frame clones and leaves out a portion. The repertoire holds 630,000 or so clones, with roughly 98% as singletons.

This chain joins TRBV28 and TRBJ1-5; D remains unclear. What was sequenced was naive CD8+ T cells sorted from blood. The TCR sequence derives from a man between 25 and 39 years old in good health. The CDR3, as DNA: TGTGCCAGCAGTTTAGCGTGGGGAAATCAGCCCGGGTACCATCAGCCCCAGCATTTT. This codes for CASSLAWGNQPGYHQPQHF.